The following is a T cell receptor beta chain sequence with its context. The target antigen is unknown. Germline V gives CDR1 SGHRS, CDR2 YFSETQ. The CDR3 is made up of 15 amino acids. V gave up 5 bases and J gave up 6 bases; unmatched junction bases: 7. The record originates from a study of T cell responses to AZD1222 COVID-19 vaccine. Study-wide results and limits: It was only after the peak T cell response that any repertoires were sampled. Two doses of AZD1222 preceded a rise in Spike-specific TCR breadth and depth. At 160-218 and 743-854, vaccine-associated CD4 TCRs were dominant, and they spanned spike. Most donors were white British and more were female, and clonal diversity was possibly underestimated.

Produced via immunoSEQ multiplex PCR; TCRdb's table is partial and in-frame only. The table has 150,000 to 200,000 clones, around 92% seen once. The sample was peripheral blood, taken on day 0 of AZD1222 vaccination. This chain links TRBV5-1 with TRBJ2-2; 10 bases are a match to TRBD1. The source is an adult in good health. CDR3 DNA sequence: TGCGCCAGCAGTCCCGGGACAGGGGTTGCCGGGGAGCTGTTTTTT. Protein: CASSPGTGVAGELFF.